The 28 T cell receptor beta chains below were found in one sample sequenced in a study of cytomegalovirus exposure and HLA in healthy donors. Amplification used 60 Vbeta primers and 13 Jbeta primers. This table comes from immunoSEQ multiplex PCR, and its TCRdb copy is limited to in-frame clones, with some not included. The sample includes about 56,000 clones, roughly four fifths of them seen just once. The sequenced sample consisted of PBMCs. These receptors all come from a middle-aged man in good health and CMV-seronegative.

This clone rates as medium-sized. This chain uses TRBV5-4 with TRBJ2-2, with a possible D match to TRBD1 (6 bases). Trimming took 3 bases from V and 4 from J, leaving 13 bases between them. CDR1 and CDR2 from the germline V gene are SGHNT and YYREEE (reference sequence). The CDR3 is 15 amino acids. CDR3 DNA: TGTGCCAGCAGCTCGACTACAGGGTTCACCGGGGAGCTGTTTTTT. The encoded protein is CASSSTTGFTGELFF.

The chain uses TRBV19 and TRBJ2-2, with TRBD2 matching over 9 bases. The J segment lost 3 bases and the V segment lost 0 bases, leaving 5 bases of the junction unmatched. CDR1 is LNHDA and CDR2 is SQIVND in the germline V gene (reference sequence). The length of the CDR3 is 17 residues. The CDR3 bases are TGTGCCAGTAGTATAGATATAGCGGGGGCTTACACCGGGGAGCTGTTTTTT. Its protein product is CASSIDIAGAYTGELFF. Complete variable domain (other parts from reference TRBV19 and TRBJ2-2): DGGITQSPKYLFRKEGQNVTLSCEQNLNHDAMYWYRQDPGQGLRLIYYSQIVNDFQKGDIAEGYSVSREKKESFPLTVTSAQKNPTAFYLCASSIDIAGAYTGELFFGEGSRLTVL.

This sequence joins TRBV10-1 and TRBJ2-7, with 9 bases aligning to TRBD1. Trimming took 3 bases from V and 5 from J; bases not matched to a gene: 5. Germline CDR1 is WNHNN and CDR2 is SYGVQD (reference sequence). CDR3 length: 14 amino acids. Written as DNA, the CDR3 is TGCGCCAGCAGTGAAGGACAGGGGAGGCACGAGCAGTACTTC. Translating it yields CASSEGQGRHEQYF.

The chain recombines TRBV5-4 with TRBJ1-1, with D possibly being TRBD1 (5 bases). The CDR3 loop spans 14 amino acids. The germline gives CDR1 SGHNT, CDR2 YYREEE (reference sequence). Between the trimmed V and J ends, which lost 3 bases and 1 base, there was a span of 10 bases. The DNA for the CDR3 is TGTGCCAGCAGCTCTCAGGGCCAGAACACTGAAGCTTTCTTT. Protein sequence: CASSSQGQNTEAFF.

V is TRBV15 and J is TRBJ2-2; a weak D match, TRBD1 (6 bases). Germline V gene lookup returns CDR1 LNHNV and CDR2 YYDKDF (reference sequence). The ends were cut back, 0 bases at V and 0 bases at J, with 17 bases in the middle. This CDR3 is 19 amino acids long. The CDR3 nucleotides read TGTGCCACCAGCAGAGAGGCAGGGGTGATGTCCGCGAACACCGGGGAGCTGTTTTTT. Translation: CATSREAGVMSANTGELFF. The full variable domain, rest sourced from reference TRBV15 and TRBJ2-2, is DAMVIQNPRYQVTQFGKPVTLSCSQTLNHNVMYWYQQKSSQAPKLLFHYYDKDFNNEADTPDNFQSRRPNTSFCFLDIRSPGLGDTAMYLCATSREAGVMSANTGELFFGEGSRLTVL.

This chain joins TRBV30 and TRBJ1-2; D gene uncertain. V lost 2 bases, J lost 1 base, and 23 bases lay in between. Per the germline V gene, CDR1 is GTSNPN and CDR2 is SVGIG (reference sequence). This CDR3 is built from 18 residues. The CDR3 DNA is TGTGCCTGGAGTAGTTTTGGTTGGGTCAGCGGAAATAACTATGGCTACACCTTC. Its translation: CAWSSFGWVSGNNYGYTF. The full variable domain, in which reference TRBV30 and TRBJ1-2 provide the parts outside the CDR3, is SQTIHQWPATLVQPVGSPLSLECTVEGTSNPNLYWYRQAAGRGLQLLFYSVGIGQISSEVPQNLSASRPQDRQFILSSKKLLLSDSGFYLCAWSSFGWVSGNNYGYTFGSGTRLTVV.

This chain joins TRBV29-1 and TRBJ1-3; no definite D call. This CDR3 spans 12 amino acids. V was clipped by 3 bases and J by 4 bases, with 7 bases between them. Germline values: CDR1 SQVTM, CDR2 ANQGSEA. CDR3 in amino acids: CSVDGAGNTIYF. The CDR3 nucleotides read TGCAGCGTTGACGGAGCGGGAAACACCATATATTTT.

V and J are TRBV7-2 and TRBJ1-6, with 8 bases lining up with TRBD1. This CDR3 is built from 15 residues. With V trimmed by 5 bases and J by 9 bases, 9 bases remained unmatched. The germline gives CDR1 SGHTA, CDR2 FQGNSA. CDR3 region: CASSPDRVVSSPLHF. The CDR3 DNA is TGTGCCAGCAGCCCGGACAGGGTGGTTAGTTCACCCCTCCACTTT.

The chain links TRBV5-5 to TRBJ2-5, with a possible D match to TRBD2 (7 bases). The length of the CDR3 is 14 residues. Germline assignment: CDR1 SGHKS and CDR2 YYEKEE (reference sequence). The V end lost 7 bases, the J end lost 5 bases, and 18 bases lay between the germline ends. The DNA of the CDR3 is TGTGCCAGCGAATGGGGGGGGCGGCGGGAGACCCAGTACTTC. Protein sequence: CASEWGGRRETQYF.

This chain joins TRBV6-1 and TRBJ2-7; D possibly corresponds to TRBD1 (5 bases). The CDR3 is made up of 15 amino acids. V was pared by 4 bases and J by 0 bases, with 13 bases between. Germline V gives CDR1 MNHNS, CDR2 SASEGT. Here the CDR3 reads CASSVDSFSSYEQYF. The CDR3 DNA is TGTGCCAGCAGTGTAGACAGTTTTAGCTCCTACGAGCAGTACTTC.

The chain recombines TRBV15 with TRBJ2-7, with D perhaps TRBD1 or TRBD2 (5 bases each). Germline CDR1 LNHNV, CDR2 YYDKDF (reference sequence). Trimming shortened V by 3 bases and J by 3 bases, and 9 bases separated the two germline ends. The CDR3 totals 13 residues. DNA of the CDR3: TGTGCCACCAGCAGCGGGACGGACTACGAGCAGTACGTC. This sequence encodes CATSSGTDYEQYV.

There are a few counts of this clone. The chain is built from TRBV6-1 and TRBJ2-5, with D possibly being TRBD1 (5 bases). The CDR3 is 14 amino acids. Trimming removed 6 bases from V and 2 bases from J, with 13 bases in between. Germline CDR1 and CDR2: MNHNS and SASEGT. The CDR3 sequence: CASRIGAGQETQYF. In DNA, the CDR3 is TGTGCCAGCAGAATAGGGGCCGGGCAAGAGACCCAGTACTTC.

V usage is TRBV6-1 and J usage is TRBJ2-3; D is perhaps TRBD1 (6 bases). CDR1 MNHNS and CDR2 SASEGT come from the germline V gene. Trimming cost V 6 bases and J 3 bases, with 10 bases left between them. The CDR3 contains 13 residues. CDR3 sequence reads: CASRRDKTDTQYF. CDR3 nucleotides: TGTGCCAGCAGAAGGGACAAAACAGATACGCAGTATTTT.

The rearrangement joins TRBV19 to TRBJ1-5; 10 nucleotides agree with TRBD1. Germline CDR1 reads LNHDA; CDR2 reads SQIVND (reference sequence). The trim removed 2 bases at V and 9 bases at J, leaving 4 bases unmatched. The CDR3 is 14 residues long. CDR3 sequence (DNA): TGTGCCAGTAGTATACAGGACAGGGGGAGGCCCCAGCATTTT. Residues: CASSIQDRGRPQHF.

The rearrangement links TRBV4-1 to TRBJ2-2; perhaps TRBD1 as D (6 bases). Per germline, CDR1 MGHRA and CDR2 YSYEKL. V shed 6 bases and J shed 1 base, with 12 bases lying between them. The CDR3 consists of 15 residues. The CDR3 sequence: CASRPTGGNTGELFF. The CDR3 DNA reads as TGCGCCAGCAGGCCGACAGGAGGGAACACCGGGGAGCTGTTTTTT.

The chain is built from TRBV18 and TRBJ1-2; D is undetermined. This CDR3 is built from 13 residues. V was clipped by 4 bases and J by 3 bases, with 9 bases between them. Germline values: CDR1 KGHSH, CDR2 LQKENI. CDR3 amino acids: CASSHRGDYGYTF. In DNA, the CDR3 is TGTGCCAGCTCACACCGGGGTGACTATGGCTACACCTTC.

The chain joins TRBV30 to TRBJ2-1, with a weak D call TRBD2 (6 bases). V was shortened by 2 bases and J by 3 bases, with 17 bases between the two germline ends. The CDR3 is 16 residues long. Germline V CDR1 and CDR2: GTSNPN, SVGIG (reference sequence). CDR3 in amino acids: CAWSFGRGGGYNEQFF. In DNA, the CDR3 is TGTGCCTGGAGTTTTGGGCGGGGCGGAGGCTACAATGAGCAGTTCTTC.

This sequence joins TRBV30 and TRBJ2-2; weak D call: TRBD1 (6 bases). Germline-derived CDR1 and CDR2 are GTSNPN and SVGIG (reference sequence). V lost 5 bases to trimming and J lost 2 bases, with 15 bases between them. This CDR3 is built from 15 residues. The DNA for the CDR3 is TGTGCCTGGGGCCCACCGGACAGAAACACCGGGGAGCTGTTTTTT. This translates into CAWGPPDRNTGELFF.

The V call is TRBV2, the J call TRBJ1-2; D is perhaps TRBD1 (5 bases). Trimming removed 6 bases from V and 1 base from J, with 15 bases in between. CDR1 and CDR2 from the germline V gene are SNHLY and FYNNEI. CDR3 length equals 15 residues. The CDR3 coding sequence is TGTGCCAGCAGAGACGGGACTTCCTTTAACTATGGCTACACCTTC. This gives the protein CASRDGTSFNYGYTF.

This sequence joins TRBV7-2 and TRBJ2-3; 11 nucleotides match TRBD2. Germline CDR1 reads SGHTA; CDR2 reads FQGNSA. The CDR3 consists of 18 residues. After removal of 1 base from V and 3 bases from J, the junction contained 9 bases not matched to a gene. The CDR3 spells CASSLVRLAGGLTDTQYF. CDR3 bases: TGTGCCAGCAGCTTAGTTAGGCTAGCGGGGGGTCTGACAGATACGCAGTATTTT.

This chain connects TRBV5-4 to TRBJ2-3; tentatively, D is TRBD2 (6 bases). Deletions cut 5 bases from V and 0 bases from J, with 22 bases between. Per germline, CDR1 SGHNT and CDR2 YYREEE (reference sequence). This CDR3 has 18 residues. CDR3: CASSSPGARATSTDTQYF. CDR3 nucleotide sequence: TGTGCCAGCAGTTCCCCGGGAGCCAGAGCAACTAGCACAGATACGCAGTATTTT.

This rearrangement joins TRBV13 to TRBJ2-1; TRBD2 matches 10 bases. The CDR3 is 15 amino acids. The germline V gene encodes CDR1 PRHDT and CDR2 FYEKMQ (reference sequence). With 4 bases clipped from V and 2 bases from J, the junction kept 2 bases outside the gene matches. The DNA of the CDR3 is TGTGCCAGCAGCTACAGCGGGGGGGCCTACAATGAGCAGTTCTTC. Translated, it gives CASSYSGGAYNEQFF.

The rearrangement joins TRBV5-4 to TRBJ2-1; TRBD2 is a possible D gene (6 bases). Germline CDR1 is SGHNT and CDR2 is YYREEE (reference sequence). The V end lost 2 bases, the J end lost 7 bases, and 19 bases lay between the germline ends. The length of the CDR3 is 16 residues. The CDR3 sequence: CASSFPGERVGNEQFF. CDR3 coding DNA: TGTGCCAGCAGCTTCCCGGGGGAAAGGGTAGGGAATGAGCAGTTCTTC.

In its sample, this clone was seen once. This chain uses TRBV14 with TRBJ2-3, with D possibly matching TRBD1 (5 bases). The CDR3 runs to 16 residues. The germline gives CDR1 SGHDN, CDR2 FVKESK. Trimming shortened V by 0 bases and J by 4 bases, and 14 bases separated the two germline ends. The CDR3, as DNA: TGTGCCAGCAGCCAAGATCTCCCAGGGTATTCAGATACGCAGTATTTT. Its translation: CASSQDLPGYSDTQYF. The full variable domain, rest sourced from reference TRBV14 and TRBJ2-3, is EAGVTQFPSHSVIEKGQTVTLRCDPISGHDNLYWYRRVMGKEIKFLLHFVKESKQDESGMPNNRFLAERTGGTYSTLKVQPAELEDSGVYFCASSQDLPGYSDTQYFGPGTRLTVL.

V usage is TRBV6-1 and J usage is TRBJ2-7, with D perhaps matching TRBD2 (5 bases). Trimming stripped 5 bases from V and 5 bases from J, with 16 bases between. The CDR3 extends over 14 amino acids. Germline loops: CDR1 MNHNS, CDR2 SASEGT. This CDR3 reads CASSLRGGTNEQYV. The CDR3 DNA follows: TGTGCCAGCAGTCTTCGTGGAGGTACGAACGAGCAGTACGTC.

The rearrangement links TRBV7-2 to TRBJ2-2; unclear D gene. V lost 1 base and J 4 bases, leaving 7 bases between the germline ends. This CDR3 comprises 14 residues. Germline CDR1 and CDR2: SGHTA and FQGNSA. CDR3 region: CASSLVSVTGELFF. CDR3 DNA: TGTGCCAGCAGCTTAGTTTCCGTCACCGGGGAGCTGTTTTTT.

The chain has TRBV14 and TRBJ1-1; TRBD1 might be the D (5 bases). The germline V gene encodes CDR1 SGHDN and CDR2 FVKESK. This CDR3 contains 14 residues. V was pared by 4 bases and J by 1 base, with 10 bases between. CDR3: CASSRLGGNTEAFF. The CDR3 DNA reads TGTGCCAGCAGCCGTCTGGGGGGGAACACTGAAGCTTTCTTT. Full variable domain (remainder filled in from reference TRBV14 and TRBJ1-1): EAGVTQFPSHSVIEKGQTVTLRCDPISGHDNLYWYRRVMGKEIKFLLHFVKESKQDESGMPNNRFLAERTGGTYSTLKVQPAELEDSGVYFCASSRLGGNTEAFFGQGTRLTVV.

This clone was seen once. The chain is built from TRBV30 and TRBJ2-4; no clear D. V was pared by 1 base and J by 3 bases, with 19 bases between. The CDR3 has 17 amino acids. CDR1 and CDR2 from the germline V gene are GTSNPN and SVGIG (reference sequence). CDR3 DNA: TGTGCCTGGAGTGCTCCACCTAGACTTATCGGCAAAAACATTCAGTACTTC. Translating it yields CAWSAPPRLIGKNIQYF.